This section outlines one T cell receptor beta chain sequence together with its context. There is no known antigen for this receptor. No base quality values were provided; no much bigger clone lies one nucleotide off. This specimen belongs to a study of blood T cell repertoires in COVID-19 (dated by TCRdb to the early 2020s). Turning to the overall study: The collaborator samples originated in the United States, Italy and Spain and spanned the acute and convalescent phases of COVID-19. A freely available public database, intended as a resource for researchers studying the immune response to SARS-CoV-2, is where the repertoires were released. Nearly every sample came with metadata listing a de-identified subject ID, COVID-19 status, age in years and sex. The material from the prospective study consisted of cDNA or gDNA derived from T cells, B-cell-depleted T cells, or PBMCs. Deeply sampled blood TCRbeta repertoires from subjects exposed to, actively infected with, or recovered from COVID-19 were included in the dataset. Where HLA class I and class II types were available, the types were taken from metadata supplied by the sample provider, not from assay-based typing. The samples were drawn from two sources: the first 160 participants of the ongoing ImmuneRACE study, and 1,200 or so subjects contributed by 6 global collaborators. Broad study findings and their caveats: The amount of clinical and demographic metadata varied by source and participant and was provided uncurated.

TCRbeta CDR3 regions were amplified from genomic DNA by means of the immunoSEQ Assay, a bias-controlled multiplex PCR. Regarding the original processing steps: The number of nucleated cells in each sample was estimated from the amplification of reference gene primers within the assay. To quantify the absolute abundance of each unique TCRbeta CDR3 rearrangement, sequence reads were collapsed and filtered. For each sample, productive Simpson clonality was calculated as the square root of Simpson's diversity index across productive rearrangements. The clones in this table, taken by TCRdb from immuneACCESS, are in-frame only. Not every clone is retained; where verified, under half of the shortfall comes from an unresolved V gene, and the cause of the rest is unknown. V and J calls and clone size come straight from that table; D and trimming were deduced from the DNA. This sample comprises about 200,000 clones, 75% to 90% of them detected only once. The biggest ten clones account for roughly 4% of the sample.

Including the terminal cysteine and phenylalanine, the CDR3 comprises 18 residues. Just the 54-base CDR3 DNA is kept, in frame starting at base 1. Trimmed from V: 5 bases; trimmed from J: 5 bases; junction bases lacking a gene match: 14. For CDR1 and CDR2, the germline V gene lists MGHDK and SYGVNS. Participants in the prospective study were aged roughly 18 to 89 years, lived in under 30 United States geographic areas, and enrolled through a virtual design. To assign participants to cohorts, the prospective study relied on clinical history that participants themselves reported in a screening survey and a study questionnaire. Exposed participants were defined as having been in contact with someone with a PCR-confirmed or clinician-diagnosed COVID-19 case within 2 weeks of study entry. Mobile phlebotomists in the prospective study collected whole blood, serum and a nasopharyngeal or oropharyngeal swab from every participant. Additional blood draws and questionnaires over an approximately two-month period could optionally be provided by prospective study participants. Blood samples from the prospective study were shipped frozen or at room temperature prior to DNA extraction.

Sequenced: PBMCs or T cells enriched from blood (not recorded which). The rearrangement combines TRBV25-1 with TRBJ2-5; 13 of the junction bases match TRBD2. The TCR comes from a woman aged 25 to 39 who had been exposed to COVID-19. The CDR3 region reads CASSQGTSGDLNLETQYF. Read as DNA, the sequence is TGTGCCAGCAGTCAGGGGACTAGCGGGGACCTCAATCTGGAGACCCAGTACTTC. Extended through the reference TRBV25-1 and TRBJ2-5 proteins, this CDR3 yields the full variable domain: EADIYQTPRYLVIGTGKKITLECSQTMGHDKMYWYQQDPGMELHLIHYSYGVNSTEKGDLSSESTVSRIRTEHFPLTLESARPSHTSQYLCASSQGTSGDLNLETQYFGPGTRLLVL.